The present TCR beta chain was sequenced within a study of blood T cell repertoires in COVID-19. Looked up from germline, CDR1 is GTSNPN and CDR2 is SVGIG (reference sequence). The CDR3 is made up of 13 amino acids. V lost 4 bases, J lost 8 bases, and 16 bases lay in between. Generated by immunoSEQ multiplex PCR, the TCRdb table keeps only in-frame clones and is missing some. The sample lists about 280,000 clones; around 88% were seen once. The receptor was isolated from a man between 40 and 49 years old with acute or convalescent COVID-19. The rearrangement links TRBV30 to TRBJ2-3, with D perhaps matching TRBD1 (5 bases). Specimen: peripheral blood. CDR3 sequence: CAWTLGAGGTQYF. The DNA of the CDR3 is TGTGCCTGGACTTTAGGGGCAGGCGGTACGCAGTATTTT.